Here is one T cell receptor beta chain with its context. The target antigen is unknown. The authors ran a second PCR of 7 to 11 cycles using a sample-barcoded 5' primer and a J-beta primer mix. TCRdb reanalysed the 5' RACE reads using MiXCR and keeps one entry per CDR3 protein. Here the sample spans around 800,000 distinct CDR3 sequences, under 30% being singletons. These data come from a study of blood T cells in healthy people across ages. Study observations and caveats: Long-lived and aged donors differed, with more naive CD4+ cells and higher diversity in the long-lived.

The CDR3 runs 12 residues. Germline loops: CDR1 MNHEY, CDR2 SVGAGI. The trim removed 5 bases at V and 12 bases at J, leaving 9 bases unmatched. The sample was also linked to a second study, of T cells of mothers and their children.

The rearrangement joins TRBV6-5 to TRBJ2-7; TRBD1 matches at 8 bases. The sequenced sample was blood. The receptor's source is a boy between 10 and 17 years old in good health. CDR3 bases: TGTGCCAGCAGTCTACGACAGGGGCCGCCGTACTTC. Translating gives CASSLRQGPPYF.